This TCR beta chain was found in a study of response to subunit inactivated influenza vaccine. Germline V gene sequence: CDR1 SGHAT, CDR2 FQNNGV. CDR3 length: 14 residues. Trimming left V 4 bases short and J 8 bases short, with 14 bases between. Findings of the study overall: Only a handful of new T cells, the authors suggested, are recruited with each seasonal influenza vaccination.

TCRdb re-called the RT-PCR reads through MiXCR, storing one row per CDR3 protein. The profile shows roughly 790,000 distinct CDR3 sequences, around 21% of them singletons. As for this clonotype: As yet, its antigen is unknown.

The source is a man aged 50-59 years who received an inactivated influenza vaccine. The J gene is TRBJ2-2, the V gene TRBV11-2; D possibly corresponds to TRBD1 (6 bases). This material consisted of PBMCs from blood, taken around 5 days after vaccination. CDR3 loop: CASSSYRAAGELFF. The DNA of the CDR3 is TGTGCCAGCAGCTCCTACAGGGCTGCGGGGGAGCTGTTTTTT.